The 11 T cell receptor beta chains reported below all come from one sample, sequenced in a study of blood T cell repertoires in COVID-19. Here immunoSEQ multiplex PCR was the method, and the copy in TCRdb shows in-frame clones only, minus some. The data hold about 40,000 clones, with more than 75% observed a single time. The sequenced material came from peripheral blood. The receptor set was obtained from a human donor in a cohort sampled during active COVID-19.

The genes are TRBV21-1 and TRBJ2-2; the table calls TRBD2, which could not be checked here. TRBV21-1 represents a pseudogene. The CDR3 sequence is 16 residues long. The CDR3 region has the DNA TGTGCCAGCAGCAAAGAGGCGGGCATGAACACCGGGGAGCTGTTTTTT. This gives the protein CASSKEAGMNTGELFF.

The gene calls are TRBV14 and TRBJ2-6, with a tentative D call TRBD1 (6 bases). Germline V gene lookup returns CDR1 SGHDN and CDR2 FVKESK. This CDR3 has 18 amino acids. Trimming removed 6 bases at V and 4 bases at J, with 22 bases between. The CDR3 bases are TGTGCCAGCAGGTTTCCTCGGGACACGGCTCCCGGGGCCAACGTCCTGACTTTC. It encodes CASRFPRDTAPGANVLTF.

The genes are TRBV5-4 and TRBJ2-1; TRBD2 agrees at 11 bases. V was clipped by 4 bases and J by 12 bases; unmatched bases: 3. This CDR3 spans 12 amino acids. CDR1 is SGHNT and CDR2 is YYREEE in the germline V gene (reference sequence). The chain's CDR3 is CASSTGTSGQFF. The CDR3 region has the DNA TGTGCCAGCAGCACGGGGACTAGCGGGCAGTTCTTC.

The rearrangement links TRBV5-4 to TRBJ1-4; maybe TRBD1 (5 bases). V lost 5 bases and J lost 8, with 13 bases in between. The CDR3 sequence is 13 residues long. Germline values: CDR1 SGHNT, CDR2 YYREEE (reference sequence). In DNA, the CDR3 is TGTGCCAGCAGGCACCTGCCAGGGGAAAAACTGTTTTTT. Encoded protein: CASRHLPGEKLFF.

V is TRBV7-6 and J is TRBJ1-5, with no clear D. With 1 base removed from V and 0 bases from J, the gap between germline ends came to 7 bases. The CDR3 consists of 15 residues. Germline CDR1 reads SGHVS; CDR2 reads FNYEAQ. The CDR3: CASSLGSSSNQPQHF. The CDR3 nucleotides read TGTGCCAGCAGCTTAGGTAGTAGTAGCAATCAGCCCCAGCATTTT.

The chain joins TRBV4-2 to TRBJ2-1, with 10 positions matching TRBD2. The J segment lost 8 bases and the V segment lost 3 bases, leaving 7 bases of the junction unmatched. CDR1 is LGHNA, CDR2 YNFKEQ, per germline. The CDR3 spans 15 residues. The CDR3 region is CASSQASGGPHEQFF. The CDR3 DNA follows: TGTGCCAGCAGCCAGGCTAGCGGGGGCCCCCATGAGCAGTTCTTC.

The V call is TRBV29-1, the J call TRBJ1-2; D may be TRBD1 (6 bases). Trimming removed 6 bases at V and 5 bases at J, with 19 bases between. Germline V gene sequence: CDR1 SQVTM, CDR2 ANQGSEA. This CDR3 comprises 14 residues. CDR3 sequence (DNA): TGCAGCGTAGGAACAGGGTCAACTTGGTATGGCTACACCTTC. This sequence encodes CSVGTGSTWYGYTF.

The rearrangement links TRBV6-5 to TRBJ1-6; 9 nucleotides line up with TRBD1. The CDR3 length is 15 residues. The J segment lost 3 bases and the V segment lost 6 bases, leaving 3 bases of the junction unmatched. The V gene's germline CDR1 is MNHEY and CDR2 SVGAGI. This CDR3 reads CASRLGQGYNSPLHF. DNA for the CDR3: TGTGCCAGCAGGTTGGGACAGGGCTATAATTCACCCCTCCACTTT.

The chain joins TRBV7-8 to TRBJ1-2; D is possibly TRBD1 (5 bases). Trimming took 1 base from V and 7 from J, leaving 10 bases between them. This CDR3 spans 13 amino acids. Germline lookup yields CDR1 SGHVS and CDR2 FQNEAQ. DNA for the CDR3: TGTGCCAGCAGCTTAGTTTCAGGGTCTGGCTACACCTTC. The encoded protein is CASSLVSGSGYTF.

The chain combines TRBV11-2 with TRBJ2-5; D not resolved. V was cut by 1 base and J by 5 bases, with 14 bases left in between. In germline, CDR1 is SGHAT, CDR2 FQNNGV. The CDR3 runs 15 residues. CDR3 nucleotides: TGTGCCAGCAGCTTAGCGGTTAGCTCGTGGGAGACCCAGTACTTC. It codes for CASSLAVSSWETQYF.

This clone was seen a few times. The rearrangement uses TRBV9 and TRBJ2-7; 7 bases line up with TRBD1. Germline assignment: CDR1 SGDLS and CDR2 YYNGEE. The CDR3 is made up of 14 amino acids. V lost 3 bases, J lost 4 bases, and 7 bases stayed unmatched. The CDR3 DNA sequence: TGTGCCAGCAGCGAGGGACAGTGGACTTACGAGCAGTACTTC. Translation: CASSEGQWTYEQYF.